Listed below are T cell receptor beta chains from one sample, sequenced in a study of cytomegalovirus exposure and HLA in healthy donors. Some clones are missing from TCRdb's copy, which holds only in-frame ones; the method was immunoSEQ multiplex PCR. The sample gives approximately 110,000 clones, just over 15% of which show up once; about 2% is in the top ten. Specimen: PBMCs. The receptors shown here come from a woman aged 18-29 years in good health and CMV-seronegative. Each CDR3 is given with its conserved first and last residue. The D gene is left open where the match is weak. Clone size is not always given. Where it is, it says once, few, many or a class for expanded clones.

v_call	d_call	clone_size	j_call	cdr3_aa	cdr3_nt
TRBV28	.	few	TRBJ2-5	CASSPVRRVEAETQYF	TGTGCCAGCAGTCCAGTTCGTAGGGTGGAGGCAGAGACCCAGTACTTC
TRBV6-5	TRBD2	.	TRBJ2-1	CASSYTSGGPNEQFF	TGTGCCAGCAGCTACACGAGCGGGGGCCCTAATGAGCAGTTCTTC
TRBV4-1	.	.	TRBJ2-7	CASSQGLATLDEQYF	TGCGCCAGCAGCCAGGGTCTAGCGACCCTTGACGAGCAGTACTTC
TRBV6-5	.	.	TRBJ2-7	CASSYFPEGSYEQYF	TGTGCCAGCAGTTATTTTCCCGAGGGATCCTACGAGCAGTACTTC
TRBV14	TRBD1	.	TRBJ2-1	CASSRSTGGSMRSYNEQFF	TGTGCCAGCAGCCGGTCGACAGGGGGAAGTATGCGGTCCTACAATGAGCAGTTCTTC
TRBV11-2	.	.	TRBJ2-7	CASSLVGAVYEQYF	TGTGCCAGCAGCTTAGTAGGGGCAGTCTACGAGCAGTACTTC
TRBV6-5	.	.	TRBJ1-1	CASSYSKAGLSTEAFF	TGTGCCAGCAGTTACTCGAAGGCAGGGTTGAGCACTGAAGCTTTCTTT
TRBV4-1	.	.	TRBJ1-5	CASSRLAGPFAGNQPQHF	TGCGCCAGCAGCCGCCTAGCTGGACCCTTCGCGGGCAATCAGCCCCAGCATTTT
TRBV27	.	.	TRBJ2-7	CASGRGAILSYEQYF	TGTGCCAGCGGGAGGGGGGCCATCCTCTCCTACGAGCAGTACTTC
TRBV2	TRBD1	.	TRBJ2-3	CASSDKGMDRTDTQYF	TGTGCCAGCAGTGATAAAGGAATGGACAGGACAGATACGCAGTATTTT
TRBV9	.	.	TRBJ1-6	CASSVDGSVGTPLHF	TGTGCCAGCAGCGTAGATGGGTCTGTGGGCACACCCCTCCACTTT
TRBV18	.	few	TRBJ1-2	CASSPIGGGQGYTF	TGTGCCAGCTCACCAATCGGCGGGGGGCAAGGCTACACCTTC
TRBV30	TRBD2	few	TRBJ2-7	CAWSVGVSGNTYEQYF	TGTGCCTGGAGTGTAGGTGTTAGCGGGAATACCTACGAGCAGTACTTC
TRBV10-3	.	few	TRBJ1-5	CAISDIGGNQPQHF	TGTGCCATCAGTGACATAGGGGGCAATCAGCCCCAGCATTTT
TRBV7-2	.	few	TRBJ2-7	CASSLDASREQYF	TGTGCCAGCAGCTTAGATGCTTCGAGAGAGCAGTACTTC
TRBV7-2	.	.	TRBJ2-1	CASSLDLNNEQFF	TGTGCCAGCAGCTTAGATCTTAACAATGAGCAGTTCTTC
TRBV9	.	.	TRBJ2-1	CASSVTGSNNEQFF	TGTGCCAGCAGCGTAACCGGGAGTAACAATGAGCAGTTCTTC
TRBV5-6	.	.	TRBJ1-2	CASSLPQGNYGYTF	TGTGCCAGCAGCTTGCCCCAGGGTAACTATGGCTACACCTTC
TRBV19	.	.	TRBJ2-7	CASSIGGSYEQYF	TGTGCCAGTAGTATCGGAGGTTCCTACGAGCAGTACTTC
TRBV10-1	TRBD1	few	TRBJ2-1	CASSLTGVPGGEQFF	TGCGCCAGCAGCTTAACAGGGGTCCCTGGGGGTGAGCAGTTCTTC